This is a list of T cell receptor beta chains from one sample in a study of blood T cell repertoires in COVID-19. Sequencing was performed with immunoSEQ multiplex PCR; in TCRdb, only in-frame clones are kept and a portion is missing. The sample includes around 150,000 clones, approximately 95% of them seen just once. The sample consisted of peripheral blood. The receptors here all came from a woman in her fifties or sixties with acute or convalescent COVID-19. CDR3s include the opening cysteine and the closing phenylalanine or tryptophan. D genes are given only for firm matches. Rows give clone size only sometimes, using once, few, many, or a class for an expanded clone.

V gene	J gene	D gene	clone size	CDR3 DNA	CDR3 protein
TRBV12-3/TRBV12-4	TRBJ1-5	.	.	TGTGCCAGCAGCTCGGGTTCTAATCAGCCCCAGCATTTT	CASSSGSNQPQHF
TRBV27	TRBJ1-1	.	.	TGTGCCAGCAGTTCACCACAAGAAAACACTGAAGCTTTCTTT	CASSSPQENTEAFF
TRBV3-1/TRBV3-2	TRBJ2-2	.	.	TGTGCCAGCTCGGCCCCGGGGGGGGAGCTGTTTTTT	CASSAPGGELFF
TRBV19	TRBJ2-3	TRBD1	.	TGTGCCAGTAGTACCAAGACAGGGGCCCTGGGCACCCGCACAGATACGCAGTATTTT	CASSTKTGALGTRTDTQYF
TRBV7-2	TRBJ1-1	.	.	TGTGCCAGCAGTTACCAGGCGAACACTGAAGCTTTCTTT	CASSYQANTEAFF
TRBV6-5	TRBJ2-7	TRBD2	.	TGTGCCAGCAGTTACTCGGTACTAGCGGGGAGTTGGTACTTC	CASSYSVLAGSWYF
TRBV3-1/TRBV3-2	TRBJ1-3	.	.	TGTGCCAGCAGCCAAGAGTGGGTGCGGTATGGAAACACCATATATTTT	CASSQEWVRYGNTIYF
TRBV24-1	TRBJ2-1	TRBD2	few	TGTGCCACCAGTATCCTAGCGGGGAGCTACAATGAGCAGTTCTTC	CATSILAGSYNEQFF
TRBV11-3	TRBJ2-5	.	.	TGTGCCAGCAGCTTAGGAGGGACAAAACAAGAGACCCAGTACTTC	CASSLGGTKQETQYF
TRBV12-3/TRBV12-4	TRBJ1-5	.	.	TGTGCCAGCAGTCCACAGGGACAGCCCCAGCATTTT	CASSPQGQPQHF
TRBV27	TRBJ2-7	TRBD1	.	TGTGCCAGCAGCCGTCGGACAGGGGTATCCTACGAGCAGTACTTC	CASSRRTGVSYEQYF
TRBV28	TRBJ1-2	.	.	TGTGCCAGCAGTTTTGGGAGAAACTATGGCTACACCTTC	CASSFGRNYGYTF
TRBV30	TRBJ2-2	TRBD2	.	TGTGCCTGGACCTCGGGACTAGCGGGTCTGGCCGGGGAGCTGTTTTTT	CAWTSGLAGLAGELFF
TRBV5-1	TRBJ2-7	TRBD1	.	TGCGCCAGCAGCTTTACCGGGACAGGGGTCTACGAGCAGTACTTC	CASSFTGTGVYEQYF
TRBV7-2	TRBJ2-7	TRBD2	.	TGTGCCAGCAGCCCGCCGACTAGCGGGAGCCTCTGGAACGAGCAGTACTTC	CASSPPTSGSLWNEQYF
TRBV19	TRBJ1-1	TRBD1	.	TGTGCCAGTAGTTCACGACAGGGGCGAAACACTGAAGCTTTCTTT	CASSSRQGRNTEAFF
TRBV18	TRBJ1-5	.	once	TGTGCCAGCTCACCGCGAGGCAATCAGCCCCAGCATTTT	CASSPRGNQPQHF
TRBV24-1	TRBJ2-1	TRBD2	.	TGTGCCACCAGCGCAAGCGGGAGGGCATACAATGAGCAGTTCTTC	CATSASGRAYNEQFF
TRBV2	TRBJ1-1	TRBD1	.	TGTGCCAGCAGTCATCCCTACTCACAGGGGACGAACACTGAAGCTTTCTTT	CASSHPYSQGTNTEAFF
TRBV24-1	TRBJ2-3	.	.	TGTGCCACCAGTGATCGTCAGGGGGGTACGCAGTATTTT	CATSDRQGGTQYF
TRBV7-2	TRBJ1-1	.	.	TGTGCCAGCAGCTCCCCGGGAGAAAAGTTCTCTCTTGAAGCTTTCTTT	CASSSPGEKFSLEAFF
TRBV7-2	TRBJ1-1	.	.	TGTGCCAGCAGCTTAGACGGCAGGTTCGACACTGAAGCTTTCTTT	CASSLDGRFDTEAFF
TRBV2	TRBJ1-2	TRBD1	medium-sized	TGTGCCAGCAGTTTGGGACAGGGTGAAATCTACACCTTC	CASSLGQGEIYTF
TRBV7-9	TRBJ2-3	TRBD1	.	TGTGCCAGCAGCTTCATGACAGGGGGAGTTAGTACAGATACGCAGTATTTT	CASSFMTGGVSTDTQYF
TRBV7-6	TRBJ2-2	TRBD1	.	TGTGCCAGCAGTCGCCGGGACAGGGGGTTATCCGGGGAGCTGTTTTTT	CASSRRDRGLSGELFF
TRBV7-2	TRBJ1-6	TRBD1	.	TGTGCCAGCAGCTTAGCGCACAGGGGATGGGATTCACCCCTCCACTTT	CASSLAHRGWDSPLHF
TRBV2	TRBJ2-7	.	.	TGTGCCAGCAGTGAACAGGGTTACGAGCAGTACTTC	CASSEQGYEQYF
TRBV24-1	TRBJ1-2	.	.	TGTGCCACCAGTGATAGTCGCAGGGGCGACTATGGCTACACCTTC	CATSDSRRGDYGYTF
TRBV5-1	TRBJ2-3	TRBD1	.	TGCGCCAGCAGCTTGGCGACAGGGGGCACAGATACGCAGTATTTT	CASSLATGGTDTQYF
TRBV4-1	TRBJ1-6	TRBD1	.	TGCGCCAGCACCCCACTAGGGACAGGGTATAATTCACCCCTCCACTTT	CASTPLGTGYNSPLHF
TRBV28	TRBJ2-5	TRBD2	.	TGTGCCAGCAGTTTCAGCGGGGGGGGAACCCAGTACTTC	CASSFSGGGTQYF
TRBV24-1	TRBJ1-5	.	.	TGTGCCACCAGTGATTTAGGGGGCAATCAGCCCCAGCATTTT	CATSDLGGNQPQHF
TRBV30	TRBJ1-6	.	.	TGTGCCTGGGCGGACCGGGGTGATTCACCCCTCCACTTT	CAWADRGDSPLHF
TRBV7-9	TRBJ1-6	TRBD1	.	TGTGCCAGCAGCTTAGTACCTTGGGAGGGACAGGAGACTTCACCCCTCCACTTT	CASSLVPWEGQETSPLHF
TRBV5-4	TRBJ2-7	TRBD1	.	TGTGCCAGCAGCTCCCGGGACAGGGGGTCCGAGCAGTACTTC	CASSSRDRGSEQYF
TRBV7-2	TRBJ2-1	TRBD2	few	TGTGCCAGCAGCCCCGGGGGGGACGGTGAGCAGTTCTTC	CASSPGGDGEQFF
TRBV24-1	TRBJ2-5	.	.	TGTGCCACCAGTGATGGGGACTGGGGAAGAGAGACCCAGTACTTC	CATSDGDWGRETQYF
TRBV5-1	TRBJ1-6	TRBD1	.	TGCGCCAGCAGCTTCGGGACAGGGGGGGGATCACCCCTCCACTTT	CASSFGTGGGSPLHF
TRBV13	TRBJ1-3	TRBD1	.	TGTGCCAGCAGCCCGGACAGGGGTACGGGAAACACCATATATTTT	CASSPDRGTGNTIYF
TRBV3-1/TRBV3-2	TRBJ2-7	TRBD2	few	TGTGCCAGCAGCCCCAGTGGACTAGCGGTTAAGCAAGAGCAGTACTTC	CASSPSGLAVKQEQYF
TRBV2	TRBJ1-5	.	.	TGTGCCAGCAGCGAGACGATCGGGGGGGGTCAGCCCCAGCATTTT	CASSETIGGGQPQHF